The sequence of this TCR beta chain was determined in a study of T cells after yellow fever vaccination. Study background: Fractions containing few cells were prepared with SMART-Seq v4 Ultra Low Input.

Study-wide results and limits: Most clones from primary vaccination were detected again post-booster (just over 95% CD4, 88% CD8).

A process of 5'RACE template switching, which added a universal primer site and UMIs, was used to make TCR cDNA. TCRdb reprocessed the 5' RACE reads with MiXCR, giving one entry per CDR3 protein. There are around 310,000 distinct CDR3 sequences in the sample; 3.5% to 4.5% occur only once, and 20% to 25% lies in the top ten. The CDR3 contains 13 residues. Trimming shortened V by 4 bases and J by 7 bases, and 10 bases separated the two germline ends. Germline-derived CDR1 and CDR2 are MGHRA and YSYEKL. This clonotype was counted at least ten times. Its matching antigen is unknown. The source of this sequence is a man younger than 35 who received the YFV17D yellow fever vaccine. V is TRBV4-1 and J is TRBJ2-2; D gene ambiguous. The material was PBMCs, obtained 5 days after the yellow fever booster vaccination. CDR3 region: CASSPPWSGELFF. Here the CDR3 DNA reads TGCGCCAGCAGCCCCCCCTGGAGCGGGGAGCTGTTTTTT.